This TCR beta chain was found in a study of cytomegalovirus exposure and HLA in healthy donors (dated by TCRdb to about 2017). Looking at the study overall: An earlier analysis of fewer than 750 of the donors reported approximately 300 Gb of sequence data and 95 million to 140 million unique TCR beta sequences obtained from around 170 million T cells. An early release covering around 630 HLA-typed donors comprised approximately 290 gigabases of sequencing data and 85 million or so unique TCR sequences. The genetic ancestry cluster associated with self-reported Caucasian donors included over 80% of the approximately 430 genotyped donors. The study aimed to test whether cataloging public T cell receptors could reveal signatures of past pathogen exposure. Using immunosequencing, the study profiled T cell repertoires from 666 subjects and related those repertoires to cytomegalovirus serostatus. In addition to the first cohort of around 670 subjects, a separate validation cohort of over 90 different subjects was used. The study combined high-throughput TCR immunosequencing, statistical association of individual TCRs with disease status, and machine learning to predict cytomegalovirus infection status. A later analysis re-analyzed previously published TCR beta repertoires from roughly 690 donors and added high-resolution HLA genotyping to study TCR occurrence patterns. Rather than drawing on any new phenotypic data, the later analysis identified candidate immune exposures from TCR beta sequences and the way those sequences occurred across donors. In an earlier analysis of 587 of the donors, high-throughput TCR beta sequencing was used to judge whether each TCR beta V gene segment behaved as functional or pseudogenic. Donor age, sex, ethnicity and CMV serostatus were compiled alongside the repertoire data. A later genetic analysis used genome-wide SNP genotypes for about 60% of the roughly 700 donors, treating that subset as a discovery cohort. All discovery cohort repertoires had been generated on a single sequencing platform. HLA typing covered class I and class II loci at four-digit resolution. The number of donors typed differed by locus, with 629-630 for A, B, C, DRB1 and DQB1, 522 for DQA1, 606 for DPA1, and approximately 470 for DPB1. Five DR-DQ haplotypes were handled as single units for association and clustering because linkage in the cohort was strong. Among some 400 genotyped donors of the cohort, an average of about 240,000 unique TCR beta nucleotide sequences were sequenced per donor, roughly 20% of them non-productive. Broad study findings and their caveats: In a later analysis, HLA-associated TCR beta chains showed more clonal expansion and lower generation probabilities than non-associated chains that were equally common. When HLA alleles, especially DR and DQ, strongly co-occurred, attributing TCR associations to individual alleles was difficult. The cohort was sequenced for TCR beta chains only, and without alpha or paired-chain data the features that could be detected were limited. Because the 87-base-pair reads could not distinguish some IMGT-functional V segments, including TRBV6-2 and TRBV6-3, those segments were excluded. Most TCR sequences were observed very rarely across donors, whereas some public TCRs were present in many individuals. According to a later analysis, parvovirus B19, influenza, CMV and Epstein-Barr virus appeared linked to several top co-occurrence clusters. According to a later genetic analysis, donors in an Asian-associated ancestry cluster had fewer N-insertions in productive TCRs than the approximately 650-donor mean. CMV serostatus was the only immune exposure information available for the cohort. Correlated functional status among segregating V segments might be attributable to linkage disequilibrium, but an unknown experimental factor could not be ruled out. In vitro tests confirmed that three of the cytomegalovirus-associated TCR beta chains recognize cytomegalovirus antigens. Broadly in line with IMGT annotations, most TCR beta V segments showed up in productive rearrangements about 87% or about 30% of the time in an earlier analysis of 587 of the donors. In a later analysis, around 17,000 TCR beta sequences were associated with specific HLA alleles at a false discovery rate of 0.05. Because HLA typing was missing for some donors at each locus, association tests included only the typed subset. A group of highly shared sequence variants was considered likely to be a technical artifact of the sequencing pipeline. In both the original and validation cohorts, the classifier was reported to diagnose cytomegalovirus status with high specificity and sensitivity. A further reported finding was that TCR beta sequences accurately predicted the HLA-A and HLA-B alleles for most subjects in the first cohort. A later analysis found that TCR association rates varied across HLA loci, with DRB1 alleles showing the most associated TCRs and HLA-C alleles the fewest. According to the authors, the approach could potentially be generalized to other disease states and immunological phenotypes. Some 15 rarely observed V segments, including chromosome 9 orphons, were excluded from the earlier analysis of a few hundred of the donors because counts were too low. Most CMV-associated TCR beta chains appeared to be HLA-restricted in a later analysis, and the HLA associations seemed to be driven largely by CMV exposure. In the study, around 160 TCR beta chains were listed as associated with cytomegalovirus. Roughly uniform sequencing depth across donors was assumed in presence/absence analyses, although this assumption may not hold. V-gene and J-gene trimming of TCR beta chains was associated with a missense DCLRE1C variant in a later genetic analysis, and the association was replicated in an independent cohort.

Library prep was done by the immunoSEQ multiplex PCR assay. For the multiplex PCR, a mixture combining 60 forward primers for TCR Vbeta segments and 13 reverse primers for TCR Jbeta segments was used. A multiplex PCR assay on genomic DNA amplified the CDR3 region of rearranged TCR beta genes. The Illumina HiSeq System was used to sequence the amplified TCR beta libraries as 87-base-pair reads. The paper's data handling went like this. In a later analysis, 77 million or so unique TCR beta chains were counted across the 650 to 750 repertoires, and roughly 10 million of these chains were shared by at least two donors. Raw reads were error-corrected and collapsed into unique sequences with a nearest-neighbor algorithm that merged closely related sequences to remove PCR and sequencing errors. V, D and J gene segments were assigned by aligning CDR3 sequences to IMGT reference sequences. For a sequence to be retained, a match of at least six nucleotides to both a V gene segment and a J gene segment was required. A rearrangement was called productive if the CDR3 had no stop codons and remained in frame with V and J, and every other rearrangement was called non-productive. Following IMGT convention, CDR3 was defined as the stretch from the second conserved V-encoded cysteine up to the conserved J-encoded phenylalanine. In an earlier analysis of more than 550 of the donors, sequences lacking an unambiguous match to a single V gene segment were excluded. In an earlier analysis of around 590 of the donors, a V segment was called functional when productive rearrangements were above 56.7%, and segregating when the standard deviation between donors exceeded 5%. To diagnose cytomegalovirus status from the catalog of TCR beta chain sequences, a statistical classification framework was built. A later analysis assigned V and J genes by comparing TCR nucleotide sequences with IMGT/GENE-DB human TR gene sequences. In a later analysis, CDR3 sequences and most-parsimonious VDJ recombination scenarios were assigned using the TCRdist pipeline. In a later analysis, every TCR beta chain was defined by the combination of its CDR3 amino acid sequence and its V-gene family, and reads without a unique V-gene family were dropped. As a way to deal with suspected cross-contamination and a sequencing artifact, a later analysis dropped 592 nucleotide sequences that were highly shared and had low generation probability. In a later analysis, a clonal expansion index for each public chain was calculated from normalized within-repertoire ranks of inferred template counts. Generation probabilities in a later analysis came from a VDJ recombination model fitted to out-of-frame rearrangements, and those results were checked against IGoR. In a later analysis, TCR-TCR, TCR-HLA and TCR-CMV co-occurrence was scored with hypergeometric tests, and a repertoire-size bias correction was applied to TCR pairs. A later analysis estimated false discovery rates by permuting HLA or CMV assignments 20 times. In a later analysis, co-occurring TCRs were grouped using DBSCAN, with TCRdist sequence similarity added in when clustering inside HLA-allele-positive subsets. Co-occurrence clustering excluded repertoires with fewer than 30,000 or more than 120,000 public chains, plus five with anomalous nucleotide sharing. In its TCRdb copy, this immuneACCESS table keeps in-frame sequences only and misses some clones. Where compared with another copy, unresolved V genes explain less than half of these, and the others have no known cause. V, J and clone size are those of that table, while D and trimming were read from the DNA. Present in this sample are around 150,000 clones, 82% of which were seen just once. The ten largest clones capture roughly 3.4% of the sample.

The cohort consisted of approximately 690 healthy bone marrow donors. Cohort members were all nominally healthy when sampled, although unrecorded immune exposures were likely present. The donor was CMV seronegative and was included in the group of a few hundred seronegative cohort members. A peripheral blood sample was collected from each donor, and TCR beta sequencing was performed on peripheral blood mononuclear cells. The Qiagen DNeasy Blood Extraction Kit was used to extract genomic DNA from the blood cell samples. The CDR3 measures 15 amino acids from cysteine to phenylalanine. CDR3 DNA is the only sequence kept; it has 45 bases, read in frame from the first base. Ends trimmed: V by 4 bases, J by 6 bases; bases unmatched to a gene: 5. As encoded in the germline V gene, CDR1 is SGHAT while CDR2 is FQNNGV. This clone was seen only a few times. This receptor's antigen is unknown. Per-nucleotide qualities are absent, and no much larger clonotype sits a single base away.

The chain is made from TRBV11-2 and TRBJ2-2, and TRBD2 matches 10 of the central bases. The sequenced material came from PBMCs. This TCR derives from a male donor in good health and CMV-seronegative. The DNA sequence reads TGTGCCAGCAGCTCACTAGCGGGGAGGGCCGGGGAGCTGTTTTTT. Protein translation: CASSSLAGRAGELFF.